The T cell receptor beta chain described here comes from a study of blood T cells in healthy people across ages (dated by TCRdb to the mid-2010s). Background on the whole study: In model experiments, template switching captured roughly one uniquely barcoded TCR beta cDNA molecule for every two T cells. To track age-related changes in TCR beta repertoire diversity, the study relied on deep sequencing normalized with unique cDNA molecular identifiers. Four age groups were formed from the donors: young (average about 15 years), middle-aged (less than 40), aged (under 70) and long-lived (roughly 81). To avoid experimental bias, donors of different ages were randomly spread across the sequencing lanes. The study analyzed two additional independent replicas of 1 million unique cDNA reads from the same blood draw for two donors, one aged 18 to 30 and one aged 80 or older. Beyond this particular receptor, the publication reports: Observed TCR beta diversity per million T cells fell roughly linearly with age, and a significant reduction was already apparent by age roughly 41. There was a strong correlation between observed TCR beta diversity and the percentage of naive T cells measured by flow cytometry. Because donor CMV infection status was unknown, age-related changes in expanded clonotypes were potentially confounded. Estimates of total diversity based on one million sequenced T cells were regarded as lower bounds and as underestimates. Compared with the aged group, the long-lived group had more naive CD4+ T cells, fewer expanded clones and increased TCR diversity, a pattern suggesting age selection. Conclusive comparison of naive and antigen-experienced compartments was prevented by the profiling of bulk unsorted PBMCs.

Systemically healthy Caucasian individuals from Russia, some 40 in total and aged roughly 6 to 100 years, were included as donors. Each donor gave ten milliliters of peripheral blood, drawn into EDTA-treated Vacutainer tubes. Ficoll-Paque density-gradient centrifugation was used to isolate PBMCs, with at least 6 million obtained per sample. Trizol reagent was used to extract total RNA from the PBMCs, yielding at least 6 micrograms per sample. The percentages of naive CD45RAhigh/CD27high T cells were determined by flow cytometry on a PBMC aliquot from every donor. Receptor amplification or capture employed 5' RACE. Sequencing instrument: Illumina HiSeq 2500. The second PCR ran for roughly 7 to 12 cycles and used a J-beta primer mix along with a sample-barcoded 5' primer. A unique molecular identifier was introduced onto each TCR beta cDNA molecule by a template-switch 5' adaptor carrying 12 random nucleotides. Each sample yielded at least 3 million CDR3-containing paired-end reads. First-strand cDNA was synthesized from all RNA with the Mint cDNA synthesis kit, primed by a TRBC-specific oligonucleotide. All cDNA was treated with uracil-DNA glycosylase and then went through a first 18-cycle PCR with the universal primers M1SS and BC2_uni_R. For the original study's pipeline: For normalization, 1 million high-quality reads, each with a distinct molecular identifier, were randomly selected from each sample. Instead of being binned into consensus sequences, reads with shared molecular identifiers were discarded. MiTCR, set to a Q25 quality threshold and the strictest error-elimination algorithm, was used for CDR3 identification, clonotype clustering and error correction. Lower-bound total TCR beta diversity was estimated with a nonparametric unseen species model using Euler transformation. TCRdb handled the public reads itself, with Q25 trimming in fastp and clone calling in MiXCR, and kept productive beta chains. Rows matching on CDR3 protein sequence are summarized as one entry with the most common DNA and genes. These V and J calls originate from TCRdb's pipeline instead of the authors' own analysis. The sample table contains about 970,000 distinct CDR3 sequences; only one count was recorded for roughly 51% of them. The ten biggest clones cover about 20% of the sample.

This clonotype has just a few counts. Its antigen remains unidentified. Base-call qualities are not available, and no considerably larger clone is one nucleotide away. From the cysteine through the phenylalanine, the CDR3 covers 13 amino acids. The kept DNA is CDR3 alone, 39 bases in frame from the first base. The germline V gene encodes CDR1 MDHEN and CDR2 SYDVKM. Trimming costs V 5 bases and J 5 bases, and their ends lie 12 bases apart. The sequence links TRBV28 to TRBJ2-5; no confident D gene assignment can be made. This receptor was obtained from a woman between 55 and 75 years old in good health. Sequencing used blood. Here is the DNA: TGTGCCAGCAGTCGACGAACTTGGGAGACCCAGTACTTC. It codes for CASSRRTWETQYF.